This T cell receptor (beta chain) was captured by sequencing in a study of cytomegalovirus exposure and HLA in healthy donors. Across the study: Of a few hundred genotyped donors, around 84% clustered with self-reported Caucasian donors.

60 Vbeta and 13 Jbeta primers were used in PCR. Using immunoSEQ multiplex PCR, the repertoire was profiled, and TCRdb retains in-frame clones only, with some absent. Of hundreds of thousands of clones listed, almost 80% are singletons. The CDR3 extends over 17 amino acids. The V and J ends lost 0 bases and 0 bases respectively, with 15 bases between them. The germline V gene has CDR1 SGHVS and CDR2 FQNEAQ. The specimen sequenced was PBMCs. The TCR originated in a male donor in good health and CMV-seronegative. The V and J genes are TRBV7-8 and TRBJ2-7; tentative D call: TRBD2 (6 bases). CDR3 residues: CASSLALTGEDSYEQYF. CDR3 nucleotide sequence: TGTGCCAGCAGCTTAGCCTTGACGGGGGAAGACTCCTACGAGCAGTACTTC. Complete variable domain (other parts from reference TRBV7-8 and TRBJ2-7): GAGVSQSPRYKVAKRGQDVALRCDPISGHVSLFWYQQALGQGPEFLTYFQNEAQLDKSGLPSDRFFAERPEGSVSTLKIQRTQQEDSAVYLCASSLALTGEDSYEQYFGPGTRLTVT.